This TCR beta chain came from a study of T cells in Graves' hyperthyroidism and ophthalmopathy. This clonotype was seen more than once but under ten times. What it binds is not known. Uncontrolled infection, other autoimmune disease, pregnancy and lactation each barred patients from inclusion. Out of about 10 ml of fresh peripheral blood came the PBMCs. Using RNA transcripts as the source, TCR beta CDR3 regions were amplified. With the HTBI primer set, the TCR CDR3 went through a first round of RT-PCR. TCRdb independently ran MiXCR on the multiplex PCR reads; one entry per CDR3 protein. The sample lists under 400,000 distinct CDR3 sequences; 16% were seen once. Losses at the gene ends were 4 bases for V and 7 bases for J; bases not matched to a gene: 6. Per the germline V gene, CDR1 is SQVTM and CDR2 is ANQGSEA. The CDR3 length is 13 residues. General study points: The model identified upcoming ophthalmopathy a median about 7.1 months ahead of onset. Clonotypes that were expanded in thyroid above 0.001 mostly appeared in blood too.

This TCR was sampled from a man younger than 45 with Graves' hyperthyroidism. V is TRBV29-1 and J is TRBJ1-1; 10 bases fit TRBD1. Material for sequencing was blood. CDR3 in amino acids: CSVGTGGLNEAFF. In nucleotides, the CDR3 is TGCAGCGTTGGGACAGGGGGGTTAAATGAAGCTTTCTTT.